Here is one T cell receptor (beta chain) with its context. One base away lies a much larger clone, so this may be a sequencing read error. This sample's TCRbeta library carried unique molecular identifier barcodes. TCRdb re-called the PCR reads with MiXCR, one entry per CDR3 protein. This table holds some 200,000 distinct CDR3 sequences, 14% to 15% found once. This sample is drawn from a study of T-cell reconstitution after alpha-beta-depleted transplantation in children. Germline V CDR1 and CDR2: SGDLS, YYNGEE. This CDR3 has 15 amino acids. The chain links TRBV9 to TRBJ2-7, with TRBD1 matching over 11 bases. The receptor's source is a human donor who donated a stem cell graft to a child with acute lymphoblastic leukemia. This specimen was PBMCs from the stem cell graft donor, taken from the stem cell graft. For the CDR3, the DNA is TGTGCCAGCAGCGAGGGACAGGGGGTGTCCTACGAGCATTACTTC. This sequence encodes CASSEGQGVSYEHYF. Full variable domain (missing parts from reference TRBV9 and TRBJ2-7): DSGVTQTPKHLITATGQRVTLRCSPRSGDLSVYWYQQSLDQGLQFLIQYYNGEERAKGNILERFSAQQFPDLHSELNLSSLELGDSALYFCASSEGQGVSYEHYFGPGTRLTVT.